The 21 T cell receptor beta chains below were found in one sample sequenced in a study of blood T cells in healthy people across ages. A J-beta primer mix and a sample-barcoded 5' primer were used in a second PCR of about 7 to 12 cycles. TCRdb reprocessed the 5' RACE reads with MiXCR, giving one entry per CDR3 protein. Of 650,000 to 1,000,000 distinct CDR3 sequences listed, about half are singletons. The source material was blood. These receptors originate from an elderly man in good health.

This clonotype was counted only a few times. The chain links TRBV28 to TRBJ2-1, with no clear D. The V end was cut by 6 bases, the J end by 8 bases, with 11 bases between. The CDR3 covers 12 residues. Germline V lookup: CDR1 MDHEN, CDR2 SYDVKM. The CDR3 loop reads CASRSQADEQFF. As DNA, the CDR3 is TGTGCCAGCAGGAGTCAGGCGGATGAGCAGTTCTTC.

This clonotype was seen a handful of times. The V call is TRBV29-1, the J call TRBJ2-7; the match to TRBD1 covers 9 bases. Per germline, CDR1 SQVTM and CDR2 ANQGSEA. After removal of 4 bases from V and 6 bases from J, the junction contained 7 bases not matched to a gene. CDR3 length: 13 amino acids. The CDR3 DNA is TGCAGCGTTGTGAAACAGGGGGCAGGCGAGCAGTACTTC. It is translated as CSVVKQGAGEQYF.

The sample holds a few counts of this clonotype. This chain uses TRBV29-1 with TRBJ2-1, with TRBD1 identical over 7 bases. CDR3 length: 12 residues. CDR1 and CDR2 (germline): SQVTM, ANQGSEA. The junction had 4 bases not matched to a gene; V was cut back by 4 bases and J by 7 bases. The CDR3 DNA follows: TGCAGCGTTGGACAGGGTAAGAATGAGCAGTTCTTC. It specifies CSVGQGKNEQFF.

The chain recombines TRBV2 with TRBJ2-1, with TRBD2 matching 10 bases. V lost 6 bases, J lost 6 bases, and 8 bases stayed unmatched. The germline V gene encodes CDR1 SNHLY and CDR2 FYNNEI. This CDR3 spans 15 amino acids. CDR3 in DNA: TGTGCCAGCAGGTACACTAGCGGGGCCGGCAATGAGCAGTTCTTC. Translation gives CASRYTSGAGNEQFF.

The V gene is TRBV11-3, the J gene TRBJ2-1, with 12 bases identical to TRBD2. The V gene's germline CDR1 is SGHNT and CDR2 YENEEA. The length of the CDR3 is 15 residues. The V gene end was trimmed by 7 bases and the J gene end by 5 bases; junction bases not matched to a gene: 6. CDR3 sequence reads: CASNSSGRGNNEQFF. Written as DNA, the CDR3 is TGTGCCAGCAACTCTAGCGGGAGGGGAAACAATGAGCAGTTCTTC.

This chain uses TRBV24-1 with TRBJ2-5, with D perhaps TRBD2 (6 bases). CDR1 is KGHDR and CDR2 is SFDVKD in the germline V gene. V gave up 10 bases and J gave up 11 bases, with 25 bases separating them. The CDR3 contains 14 residues. The CDR3 DNA sequence: TGTGCCACACAGACTAGTGGGAGTAATAGGGAGCAGTACTTC. It is translated as CATQTSGSNREQYF.

The chain recombines TRBV29-1 with TRBJ2-7; 8 bases map to TRBD2. V lost 4 bases and J lost 6; bases outside the gene matches: 8. Germline CDR1 and CDR2: SQVTM and ANQGSEA. The CDR3 runs to 13 residues. CDR3 protein: CSVVLAGFGEQYF. Written as DNA, the CDR3 is TGCAGCGTTGTTTTAGCGGGATTCGGCGAGCAGTACTTC.

This sequence joins TRBV4-2 and TRBJ2-1; TRBD1 aligns across 7 bases. The CDR3 contains 13 residues. J gave up 8 bases and V 2 bases, and 3 bases lay outside the gene matches. Per germline, CDR1 LGHNA and CDR2 YNFKEQ. The CDR3: CASSQHRGYEQFF. CDR3 DNA: TGTGCCAGCAGCCAACACAGGGGATATGAGCAGTTCTTC.

This clonotype was found many times. The chain uses TRBV7-3 and TRBJ2-5; no clear D. CDR1 and CDR2 from the germline V gene are SGHTA and FQGTGA. The CDR3 covers 16 residues. Trimming cost V 5 bases and J 1 base, with 17 bases left between them. The DNA for the CDR3 is TGTGCCAGCAGCCCCTTCGCGCGTGCGCCCCAAGAGACCCAGTACTTC. This sequence encodes CASSPFARAPQETQYF.

This chain links TRBV10-3 with TRBJ1-2; 7 nucleotides agree with TRBD1. The V segment lost 10 bases and the J segment 2 bases; nucleotides outside the gene matches: 10. CDR1 is ENHRY and CDR2 is SYGVKD in the germline V gene. This CDR3 contains 14 residues. The CDR3 spells CATETTGANYGYTF. The CDR3 coding sequence is TGTGCCACCGAGACAACAGGGGCCAACTATGGCTACACCTTC.

The rearrangement uses TRBV18 and TRBJ2-1, with 11 bases aligning to TRBD2. Per the germline V gene, CDR1 is KGHSH and CDR2 is LQKENI. J lost 6 bases, V lost 1 base, and 2 bases had no gene match. The CDR3 has 15 amino acids. CDR3 region: CASSPQGLAVNEQFF. The CDR3 region has the DNA TGTGCCAGCTCACCACAGGGACTAGCGGTCAATGAGCAGTTCTTC.

CDR3: CASSQDNGLIYNEQFF. The CDR3 nucleotides are TGTGCCAGCAGCCAAGATAATGGCCTGATCTACAATGAGCAGTTCTTC. This rearrangement joins TRBV14 to TRBJ2-1; D is uncertain. CDR1 SGHDN and CDR2 FVKESK come from the germline V gene. This CDR3 is 16 amino acids long. Trimming took 0 bases from V and 3 from J, leaving 12 bases between them.

This sequence joins TRBV6-6 and TRBJ2-1, with D unclear. V gave up 8 bases and J gave up 3 bases, with 11 bases separating them. The germline gives CDR1 MNHNY, CDR2 SVGAGI (reference sequence). The CDR3 consists of 13 residues. This chain's CDR3 is CASGITGYNEQFF. CDR3 bases: TGTGCCAGCGGTATAACTGGCTACAATGAGCAGTTCTTC.

The chain couples TRBV6-2 or TRBV6-3 to TRBJ2-7, with 7 bases aligning to TRBD2. The J segment lost 4 bases and the V segment lost 6 bases, leaving 9 bases of the junction unmatched. This CDR3 has 14 residues. Germline lookup yields CDR1 MNHEY and CDR2 SVGEGT. The CDR3 protein is CASRVSGLPYEQYF. The CDR3 DNA is TGTGCCAGCAGAGTCTCGGGACTACCTTACGAGCAGTACTTC.

The chain is built from TRBV2 and TRBJ2-7; D remains unclear. Germline V gene data show CDR1 as SNHLY and CDR2 as FYNNEI. The CDR3 is made up of 12 amino acids. V gave up 6 bases and J gave up 3 bases, with 9 bases separating them. CDR3 nucleotides: TGTGCCAGCAGAGCTTCGGGCTACGAGCAGTACTTC. This translates into CASRASGYEQYF.

Regarding this clonotype: Germline and junction disagree at one end, which may indicate a read error. This chain uses TRBV20-1 with TRBJ2-4; D may be TRBD2 (5 bases). The tail of the sequence fits TRBJ2-7 better, so the J call may be wrong. The CDR3 has 13 amino acids. Germline assignment: CDR1 DFQATT and CDR2 SNEGSKA (reference sequence). The chain's CDR3 is CSARLEVSHEQYF. In nucleotides, the CDR3 is TGCAGTGCTAGGCTGGAGGTCTCCCACGAGCAGTACTTC.

The chain links TRBV2 to TRBJ2-5, with D uncertain. CDR1 and CDR2 (germline): SNHLY, FYNNEI. V was trimmed by 7 bases and J by 4 bases, leaving 7 bases between them. CDR3 length equals 11 residues. The CDR3 DNA is TGTGCCAGCAAAAATACAGAGACCCAGTACTTC. It translates to CASKNTETQYF. The full variable domain, completed using reference TRBV2 and TRBJ2-5, is EPEVTQTPSHQVTQMGQEVILRCVPISNHLYFYWYRQILGQKVEFLVSFYNNEISEKSEIFDDQFSVERPDGSNFTLKIRSTKLEDSAMYFCASKNTETQYFGPGTRLLVL.

The genes are TRBV11-2 and TRBJ2-5, with D possibly matching TRBD2 (6 bases). From germline, CDR1 is SGHAT and CDR2 FQNNGV. CDR3 length equals 16 residues. The ends were cut back, 2 bases at V and 4 bases at J, with 17 bases in the middle. The DNA for the CDR3 is TGTGCCAGCAGCTTATTCCAGGGAACGGGGGTAGAGACCCAGTACTTC. Translation gives CASSLFQGTGVETQYF.

The rearrangement links TRBV5-4 to TRBJ2-1; 10 bases fit TRBD2. Losses at the gene ends were 4 bases for V and 1 base for J; bases not matched to a gene: 11. The CDR3 is 18 amino acids. Germline values: CDR1 SGHNT, CDR2 YYREEE (reference sequence). Here the CDR3 DNA reads TGTGCCAGCAGCCGCCCGGGGGCTAGCGGGAGATCCTACAATGAGCAGTTCTTC. Translation: CASSRPGASGRSYNEQFF. Full variable domain (rest looked up from reference TRBV5-4 and TRBJ2-1): ETGVTQSPTHLIKTRGQQVTLRCSSQSGHNTVSWYQQALGQGPQFIFQYYREEENGRGNFPPRFSGLQFPNYSSELNVNALELDDSALYLCASSRPGASGRSYNEQFFGPGTRLTVL.

This clonotype showed up just a few times. The chain carries TRBV7-9 and TRBJ2-1; maybe TRBD2 (5 bases). CDR1 is SEHNR, CDR2 FQNEAQ, per germline (reference sequence). The CDR3 spans 15 residues. V lost 7 bases and J lost 2, with 15 bases in between. This CDR3 is CASTSTRTAYNEQFF. In DNA form, the CDR3 reads TGTGCCAGCACCTCTACTAGGACGGCCTACAATGAGCAGTTCTTC.

This clonotype was detected many times. This may be a read error, as it is one base from a much larger clone. The J gene is TRBJ2-5, the V gene TRBV9; no clear D. The CDR3 runs to 15 residues. The V gene's germline CDR1 is SGDLS and CDR2 YYNGEE. V was trimmed by 4 bases and J by 4 bases, leaving 17 bases between them. CDR3 in amino acids: CASSSAGDTPETQYF. CDR3 DNA: TGTGCCAGCAGCTCGGCAGGAGACACACCAGAGACCCAGTACTTC.